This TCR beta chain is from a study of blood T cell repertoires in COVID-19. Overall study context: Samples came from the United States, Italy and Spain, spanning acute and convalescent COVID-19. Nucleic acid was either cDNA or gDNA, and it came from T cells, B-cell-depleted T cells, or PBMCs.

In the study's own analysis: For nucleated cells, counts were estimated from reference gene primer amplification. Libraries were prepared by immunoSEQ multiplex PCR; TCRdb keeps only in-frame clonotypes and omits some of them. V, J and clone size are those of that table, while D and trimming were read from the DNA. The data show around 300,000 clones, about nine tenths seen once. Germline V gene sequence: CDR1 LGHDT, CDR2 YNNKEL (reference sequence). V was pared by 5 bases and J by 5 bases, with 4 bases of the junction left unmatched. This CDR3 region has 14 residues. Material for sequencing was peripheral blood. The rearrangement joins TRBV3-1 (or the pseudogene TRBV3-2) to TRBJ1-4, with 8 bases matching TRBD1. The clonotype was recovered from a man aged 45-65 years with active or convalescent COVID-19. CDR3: CASSSRDRNEKLFF. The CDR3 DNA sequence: TGTGCCAGCAGCTCTCGGGACAGGAATGAAAAACTGTTTTTT.